The entry that follows covers one TCR beta chain sequence. As yet, its antigen is unknown. The entry originates in a study of CD8+ T cells in alopecia areata. Overall study results and limits: Higher clonality was seen in lesional scalp than in normal scalp, especially in alopecia totalis/universalis. Patients shared TCRs less clearly than mice did, possibly owing to HLA.

Per germline, CDR1 SEHNR and CDR2 FQNEAQ (reference sequence). V lost 5 bases, J lost 1 base, and 21 bases lay in between. This CDR3 contains 17 residues. Following RNA extraction, reverse transcription yielded cDNA that acted as the sequencing template. Some clones are missing from TCRdb's copy, which holds only in-frame ones; the method was immunoSEQ multiplex PCR. The table has 120,000 or so clones, roughly 50% seen once. This chain uses TRBV7-9 with TRBJ2-7; perhaps TRBD1 as D (6 bases). The source is a human donor with alopecia areata. The sequencing sample was made of NKG2D-low CD8+ T cells sorted from blood. CDR3 sequence reads: CASSVTPGQLESYEQYF. CDR3 nucleotide sequence: TGTGCCAGCAGCGTCACACCGGGACAACTAGAGTCCTACGAGCAGTACTTC.